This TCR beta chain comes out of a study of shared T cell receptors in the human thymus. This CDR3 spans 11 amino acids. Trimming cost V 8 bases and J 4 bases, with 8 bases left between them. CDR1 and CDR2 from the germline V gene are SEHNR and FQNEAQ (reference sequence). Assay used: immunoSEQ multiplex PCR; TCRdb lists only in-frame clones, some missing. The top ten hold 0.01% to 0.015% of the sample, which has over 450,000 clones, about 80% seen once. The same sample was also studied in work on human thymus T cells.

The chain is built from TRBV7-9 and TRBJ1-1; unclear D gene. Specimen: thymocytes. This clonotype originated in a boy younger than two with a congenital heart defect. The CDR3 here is CASRFGTEAFF. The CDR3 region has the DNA TGTGCCAGCCGTTTCGGCACTGAAGCTTTCTTT.